The following is a TCR beta chain sequence with its context. The antigen remains unidentified. Once obtained from cultured CD4+ T cells, the DNA was sequenced using the Oncomine TCR Beta short-read assay. TCRdb re-analysed the PCR reads in MiXCR, keeping a single row per CDR3 protein. This sample carries over 10,000 distinct CDR3 sequences, around 40% of them seen once, and the ten largest clones take less than 9%. The germline V gene encodes CDR1 DFQATT and CDR2 SNEGSKA (reference sequence). V shed 1 base and J shed 0 bases, with 5 bases lying between them. The CDR3 has 13 amino acids. The treatment: roughly 10-day PBMC culture with coronavirus spike peptide pools or control peptides (ViraFEST assay). The sample is drawn from a study of vaccination and CD4 T cells after COVID-19. Across the whole study: Convalescent persons amounted to six males plus four females, two of whom were Hispanic. General observations from the study: SARS-CoV-2-reactive clonotypes rose nonsignificantly, with the median going from approximately 21 to 38. The authors identified 304 of 307 vaccine-specific clones in convalescent patients as spike mono-reactive.

This material consisted of CD4+ T cells from blood, cultured in vitro, taken after SARS-CoV-2 vaccination. J is TRBJ2-3 and V is TRBV20-1; D unresolved. This TCR came from a human donor who had recovered from COVID-19. The CDR3 loop reads CSARGDSTDTQYF. Written as DNA, the CDR3 is TGCAGTGCTAGAGGCGATAGCACAGATACGCAGTATTTT.